This paragraph reports one T cell receptor (beta chain). These data originate in a study of CD8+ T cells in alopecia areata. About the study: Those treated were given oral tofacitinib at 5 to 10 mg twice daily.

Sequencing templates came from extracted RNA that was reverse transcribed into cDNA. Profiled with immunoSEQ multiplex PCR; TCRdb holds only in-frame clones, not every one. This table holds some 150,000 clones, just over 65% found once. Looked up from germline, CDR1 is MGHDK and CDR2 is SYGVNS. This CDR3 is built from 13 residues. V shed 7 bases and J 7 bases; nucleotides not matched to a gene: 4. The chain combines TRBV25-1 with TRBJ1-6; TRBD1 matches 7 bases. Sequencing was performed on CD8+ T cells sorted from blood, taken at week 0. The receptor was derived from a human donor with alopecia areata. CDR3 residues: CASTPGGNSPLHF. Here the CDR3 DNA reads TGTGCCAGCACCCCAGGGGGAAATTCACCCCTCCACTTT.